Listed below are T cell receptor beta chains from one sample, sequenced in a study of blood T cell repertoires in COVID-19. The assay was immunoSEQ multiplex PCR, and TCRdb's table has in-frame clones only and misses some. The repertoire holds about 180,000 clones, 80% to 85% seen once, with about 12% in the top ten. The material sequenced was peripheral blood. The receptors were gathered from a woman at least 80 years old with COVID-19, enrolled during active disease. CDR3s include the opening cysteine and the closing phenylalanine or tryptophan. Fields, in order: D gene, clone size, V gene, J gene, CDR3 protein, CDR3 DNA. A D gene is named only where the DNA matches it firmly. Rows may omit the clone size; those that give it use once, few, many or a size class.

>TRBD2|NA|TRBV2|TRBJ2-1
CASSEGTRLAGAYNEQFF
TGTGCCAGCAGTGAAGGAACCCGACTAGCGGGGGCATACAATGAGCAGTTCTTC
>TRBD2|few|TRBV27|TRBJ2-7
CASRILAGVIYEQYF
TGTGCCAGCAGGATACTAGCGGGAGTTATCTACGAGCAGTACTTC
>NA|NA|TRBV13|TRBJ2-7
CASSSSSYEQYF
TGTGCCAGCAGCTCGTCCTCCTACGAGCAGTACTTC
>TRBD2|NA|TRBV28|TRBJ2-1
CASSRRAGYNEQFF
TGTGCCAGCAGCCGACGAGCGGGGTACAATGAGCAGTTCTTC
>TRBD1|NA|TRBV6-5|TRBJ1-4
CASSYWTGNNNEKLFF
TGTGCCAGCAGTTACTGGACAGGGAACAATAATGAAAAACTGTTTTTT
>TRBD2|NA|TRBV25-1|TRBJ2-3
CASSDLAGGSTDTQYF
TGTGCCAGCAGTGATTTAGCGGGGGGGTCCACAGATACGCAGTATTTT
>TRBD1|many|TRBV10-1|TRBJ1-4
CASIPGGRHNEKLFF
TGCGCCAGCATACCAGGGGGCCGACACAATGAAAAACTGTTTTTT
>NA|NA|TRBV11-2|TRBJ1-1
CASSSPGLFTEAFF
TGTGCCAGCAGCTCACCGGGTTTGTTCACTGAAGCTTTCTTT
>NA|once|TRBV5-6|TRBJ1-2
CASSLDSNYGYTF
TGTGCCAGCAGCTTGGACAGTAATTATGGCTACACCTTC
>TRBD2|NA|TRBV6-2/TRBV6-3|TRBJ2-3
CASSQPGLPQYF
TGTGCCAGCAGCCAGCCGGGACTACCGCAGTATTTT
>TRBD1|NA|TRBV30|TRBJ1-5
CAWSLWDSRNQPQHF
TGTGCCTGGAGTTTATGGGACAGCCGCAATCAGCCCCAGCATTTT
>TRBD1|NA|TRBV3-1/TRBV3-2|TRBJ1-3
CASSQDGGQGRDTIYF
TGTGCCAGCAGCCAAGATGGGGGACAGGGGAGAGACACCATATATTTT
>TRBD1|NA|TRBV7-2|TRBJ2-1
CASSLVGGNNYNEQFF
TGTGCCAGCAGCTTAGTAGGGGGCAATAACTACAATGAGCAGTTCTTC
>NA|NA|TRBV21-1|TRBJ2-1
CASSKADNEQFF
TGTGCCAGCAGCAAGGCGGACAATGAGCAGTTCTTC
>NA|NA|TRBV27|TRBJ2-2
CASSLTRGGWSPFVNTGELFF
TGTGCCAGCAGTTTGACCCGAGGGGGTTGGAGTCCATTTGTAAACACCGGGGAGCTGTTTTTT
>NA|NA|TRBV14|TRBJ2-5
CASSPRLHPATQYF
TGTGCCAGCAGCCCGCGACTACACCCGGCGACCCAGTACTTC
>NA|NA|TRBV6-6|TRBJ2-2
CASSRPRTVTNTGELFF
TGTGCCAGCAGTCGCCCGAGGACAGTCACGAACACCGGGGAGCTGTTTTTT
>NA|few|TRBV10-1|TRBJ1-5
CASSESPPSPEGNQPQHF
TGCGCCAGCAGTGAGTCGCCTCCTTCCCCCGAGGGCAATCAGCCCCAGCATTTT
>NA|NA|TRBV7-6|TRBJ2-5
CASSLGVRQETQYF
TGTGCCAGCAGCTTAGGGGTGAGGCAAGAGACCCAGTACTTC
>NA|NA|TRBV7-2|TRBJ1-4
CASSFHREKLFF
TGTGCCAGCAGCTTCCACAGGGAAAAACTGTTTTTT
>NA|NA|TRBV6-5|TRBJ1-2
CASSYEVINYGYTF
TGTGCCAGCAGTTACGAGGTCATCAACTATGGCTACACCTTC
>NA|NA|TRBV21-1|TRBJ2-1
CASSNSFSGVSYNEQFF
TGTGCCAGCAGCAATAGTTTTAGCGGGGTCTCCTACAATGAGCAGTTCTTC
>TRBD1|NA|TRBV28|TRBJ1-4
CASSPGRTGYEKLFF
TGTGCCAGCAGTCCGGGTCGGACAGGGTATGAAAAACTGTTTTTT
>NA|NA|TRBV6-6|TRBJ1-1
CASSYPTEFEAFF
TGTGCCAGCAGTTACCCGACAGAATTTGAAGCTTTCTTT
>NA|NA|TRBV6-5|TRBJ2-1
CASRESSYNEQFF
TGTGCCAGCAGAGAGAGCTCCTACAATGAGCAGTTCTTC
>TRBD2|NA|TRBV5-1|TRBJ2-7
CASSLDSSGSQYF
TGCGCCAGCAGCTTGGACTCCAGCGGGAGTCAGTACTTC
>NA|NA|TRBV24-1|TRBJ2-4
CATSDPRGAKNIQYF
TGTGCCACCAGTGATCCAAGGGGGGCCAAAAACATTCAGTACTTC
>NA|NA|TRBV5-1|TRBJ2-5
CASSLAGTGETQYF
TGCGCCAGCAGCTTGGCCGGGACTGGGGAGACCCAGTACTTC
>NA|NA|TRBV5-1|TRBJ2-6
CASSSLSRAGANVLTF
TGCGCCAGCAGCTCCCTCAGCAGGGCTGGGGCCAACGTCCTGACTTTC
>NA|NA|TRBV6-5|TRBJ2-7
CASAPRQGSYEQYF
TGTGCCAGCGCCCCTCGGCAGGGATCCTACGAGCAGTACTTC
>NA|NA|TRBV24-1|TRBJ2-3
CATSDHGRGGDTQYF
TGTGCCACCAGTGACCACGGTCGGGGAGGCGATACGCAGTATTTT
>TRBD2|NA|TRBV3-1/TRBV3-2|TRBJ2-7
CASSQASFSSGPSYEQYF
TGTGCCAGCAGCCAAGCTAGCTTCTCTAGCGGACCCTCCTACGAGCAGTACTTC
>NA|NA|TRBV7-8|TRBJ1-5
CASSLAPGGFGQPQHF
TGTGCCAGCAGCTTAGCCCCGGGGGGGTTTGGTCAGCCCCAGCATTTT
>TRBD1|NA|TRBV5-1|TRBJ2-2
CASRDRGTTGELFF
TGCGCCAGTCGGGACAGGGGAACCACCGGGGAGCTGTTTTTT
>NA|NA|TRBV7-9|TRBJ1-4
CASSPGTRTGTNEKLFF
TGTGCCAGCAGCCCCGGGACACGAACCGGAACTAATGAAAAACTGTTTTTT
>NA|NA|TRBV28|TRBJ2-5
CASSFRRGRETQYF
TGTGCCAGCAGTTTCAGGAGGGGTCGAGAGACCCAGTACTTC
>TRBD1|NA|TRBV5-1|TRBJ2-7
CASSPGQFYEQYF
TGCGCCAGCAGCCCGGGACAGTTTTACGAGCAGTACTTC
>NA|NA|TRBV19|TRBJ2-3
CASSRGLDTQYF
TGTGCCAGTAGTAGAGGGTTGGATACGCAGTATTTT
>TRBD1|NA|TRBV19|TRBJ2-1
CASSLPATGIMGNEQFF
TGTGCCAGTAGTCTCCCCGCGACAGGGATAATGGGCAATGAGCAGTTCTTC
>NA|few|TRBV5-1|TRBJ1-6
CASSLGGGAPDNSPLHF
TGCGCCAGCAGCTTGGGCGGGGGGGCCCCCGATAATTCACCCCTCCACTTT
>NA|NA|TRBV30|TRBJ2-2
CAWDPGAGNTGELFF
TGTGCCTGGGACCCAGGGGCAGGAAACACCGGGGAGCTGTTTTTT
>NA|NA|TRBV29-1|TRBJ2-7
CSVVSTYEQYF
TGCAGCGTGGTCAGTACCTACGAGCAGTACTTC
>NA|NA|TRBV19|TRBJ2-2
CATATGFLLMTGELFF
TGTGCCACTGCTACAGGGTTTTTACTAATGACCGGGGAGCTGTTTTTT
>TRBD1|few|TRBV7-8|TRBJ1-3
CASSWTGGFSGNTIYF
TGTGCCAGCAGCTGGACAGGGGGTTTCTCTGGAAACACCATATATTTT
>TRBD2|NA|TRBV10-3|TRBJ2-1
CAIESTSGTLSEQFF
TGTGCCATCGAGTCCACTAGCGGGACTTTAAGTGAGCAGTTCTTC
>TRBD2|NA|TRBV28|TRBJ2-3
CASSFRDRTSGSASDTQYF
TGTGCCAGCAGTTTCCGGGACAGGACTAGCGGGAGTGCCTCAGATACGCAGTATTTT
>TRBD2|NA|TRBV19|TRBJ2-3
CASSIMGLAADTQYF
TGTGCCAGTAGTATTATGGGACTAGCAGCAGATACGCAGTATTTT
>NA|once|TRBV27|TRBJ2-3
CASRIIAGTDTQYF
TGTGCCAGCAGAATAATAGCGGGCACAGATACGCAGTATTTT
>NA|NA|TRBV5-1|TRBJ1-1
CASSLEGLGGTSAEAFF
TGCGCCAGCAGCTTGGAGGGCCTAGGGGGTACTAGCGCTGAAGCTTTCTTT
>TRBD2|NA|TRBV7-9|TRBJ2-5
CASSSGLAGGKETQYF
TGTGCCAGCAGCTCGGGACTAGCGGGGGGGAAAGAGACCCAGTACTTC
>TRBD2|NA|TRBV29-1|TRBJ2-1
CSEDFPLAGDLHEQFF
TGCAGCGAGGACTTTCCCTTAGCGGGAGATCTCCATGAGCAGTTCTTC
>NA|NA|TRBV20-1|TRBJ1-2
CSARQAGGYTF
TGCAGTGCGCGACAGGCTGGCGGCTACACCTTC
>NA|NA|TRBV28|TRBJ2-7
CASSSPLTIFQYF
TGTGCCAGCAGTTCCCCCCTGACAATATTCCAGTACTTC
>TRBD1|NA|TRBV7-9|TRBJ1-4
CASSLDTGVGEKLFF
TGTGCCAGCAGCTTAGATACAGGGGTGGGAGAAAAACTGTTTTTT
>NA|NA|TRBV5-5|TRBJ2-5
CASSRGEETQYF
TGTGCCAGCAGCCGAGGAGAAGAGACCCAGTACTTC
>NA|NA|TRBV21-1|TRBJ1-1
CASSYRGGTEAFF
TGTGCCAGCAGCTACAGGGGGGGCACTGAAGCTTTCTTT
>NA|NA|TRBV9|TRBJ1-5
CASSNGRYSNQPQHF
TGTGCCAGCAGCAATGGGCGATATAGCAATCAGCCCCAGCATTTT
>NA|NA|TRBV21-1|TRBJ1-3
CASSKVGGVMNTIYF
TGTGCCAGCAGCAAAGTGGGGGGTGTGATGAACACCATATATTTT
>TRBD1|few|TRBV6-2/TRBV6-3|TRBJ1-6
CASSYGPGQGLMNNSPLHF
TGTGCCAGCAGTTACGGCCCGGGACAGGGGTTGATGAATAATTCACCCCTCCACTTT